Following are 13 T cell receptor beta chains from one sample sequenced in a study of response to subunit inactivated influenza vaccine. TCRdb reanalysed the RT-PCR reads using MiXCR and keeps one entry per CDR3 protein. The sample carries roughly 780,000 distinct CDR3 sequences, approximately 17% recorded once. The specimen was PBMCs from blood, collected 4 to 6 days after vaccination. The receptors were gathered from a man aged 45-60 years who received an inactivated influenza vaccine.

This clonotype was seen more than once but under ten times. The chain employs TRBV20-1 and TRBJ2-7, with 10 bases aligning to TRBD2. CDR3 length: 14 amino acids. Trimming took 5 bases from V and 6 from J; bases not matched to a gene: 10. Germline lookup yields CDR1 DFQATT and CDR2 SNEGSKA (reference sequence). The CDR3 nucleotides read TGCAGTGCTCCTGGGACTAGCGTCTATTCCGAGCAGTACTTC. Amino acids: CSAPGTSVYSEQYF.

The sample holds a few counts of this clonotype. The V gene is TRBV12-3 or TRBV12-4, the J gene TRBJ2-7; D ambiguous. This CDR3 has 15 residues. V dropped 3 bases and J dropped 2 bases, with 14 bases sitting between them. The CDR3 coding sequence is TGTGCCAGCAGTTTTATGGGATCCTCGGCCTACGAGCAGTACTTC. This sequence encodes CASSFMGSSAYEQYF.

This clonotype appeared a few times. The chain couples TRBV7-9 to TRBJ2-3, with TRBD1 matching over 8 bases. V shed 7 bases and J 0 bases; nucleotides not matched to a gene: 6. Germline V CDR1 and CDR2: SEHNR, FQNEAQ (reference sequence). The CDR3 is made up of 15 amino acids. The CDR3 region has the DNA TGTGCCAGCAACAAGGGGACAGGTAGCACAGATACGCAGTATTTT. It codes for CASNKGTGSTDTQYF.

This clonotype was observed a few times. The V gene is TRBV5-6, the J gene TRBJ1-4, with D possibly matching TRBD1 (6 bases). CDR3 size: 13 residues. Germline loops: CDR1 SGHDT, CDR2 YYEEEE. Trimming cost V 3 bases and J 7 bases, with 10 bases left between them. The CDR3 sequence is CASSWGQSEKLFF. CDR3 nucleotide sequence: TGTGCCAGCAGCTGGGGACAAAGTGAAAAACTGTTTTTT. Drawing the rest from reference TRBV5-6 and TRBJ1-4, the complete variable domain is DAGVTQSPTHLIKTRGQQVTLRCSPKSGHDTVSWYQQALGQGPQFIFQYYEEEERQRGNFPDRFSGHQFPNYSSELNVNALLLGDSALYLCASSWGQSEKLFFGSGTQLSVL.

The chain carries TRBV21-1 and TRBJ2-7; the listed D gene, TRBD1, was not tested against the DNA. TRBV21-1 is an annotated pseudogene. The CDR3 has 14 residues. CDR3 sequence: CASPRGDTSYEQYF. CDR3 coding DNA: TGTGCCAGCCCCAGGGGGGACACGAGTTACGAGCAGTACTTC.

The chain uses TRBV15 and TRBJ2-1, with D tentatively TRBD1 (6 bases). Germline loops: CDR1 LNHNV, CDR2 YYDKDF (reference sequence). The CDR3 has 16 residues. Trimming removed 1 base at V and 8 bases at J, with 18 bases between. The CDR3 protein is CATSRASRGIEDEQFF. The CDR3 nucleotides read TGTGCCACCAGCAGAGCGAGCAGGGGTATCGAGGATGAGCAGTTCTTC.

This clonotype appeared once. An end of the junction differs from the germline gene, which may be a read error. J is TRBJ2-3 and V is TRBV7-3, with 7 bases lining up with TRBD2. The CDR3 loop spans 20 amino acids. CDR1 is SGHTA, CDR2 FQGTGA, per germline. In DNA, the CDR3 is TGTGCCAGCAGCCTAACCAGCGAGGGGAGGGGACCTCTTAGCACAGATACGCAGTATTTT. The encoded protein is CASSLTSEGRGPLSTDTQYF.

This clonotype was seen ten or more times. The chain recombines TRBV7-3 with TRBJ2-2; 8 nucleotides agree with TRBD1. Trimming at V came to 5 bases and at J to 8 bases, leaving 13 bases not matched to a gene. Germline values: CDR1 SGHTA, CDR2 FQGTGA. The length of the CDR3 is 16 residues. This chain's CDR3 is CASSKGPAGGRGELFF. The CDR3 bases are TGTGCCAGCAGCAAGGGTCCGGCAGGGGGCCGTGGGGAGCTGTTTTTT.

The rearrangement joins TRBV24-1 to TRBJ2-1; D may be TRBD2 (5 bases). The V end lost 5 bases, the J end lost 0 bases, and 13 bases lay between the germline ends. The length of the CDR3 is 16 residues. CDR1 KGHDR and CDR2 SFDVKD come from the germline V gene. Written as DNA, the CDR3 is TGTGCCACCAGTGCTCATACGGGGAGCTCCTACAATGAGCAGTTCTTC. This gives the protein CATSAHTGSSYNEQFF.

With regard to this clonotype: A clone one base away is much larger, so this may be a read error. The chain is built from TRBV6-5 and TRBJ2-1; 8 bases map to TRBD2. The CDR3 has 15 amino acids. The germline V gene has CDR1 MNHEY and CDR2 SVGAGI. V lost 8 bases to trimming and J lost 0 bases; unmatched junction nucleotides: 6. The CDR3, as DNA: TGTGCCAGCTGTACTAGCGGTAGCTCCTACAATGAGCAGTTCTTC. Protein product: CASCTSGSSYNEQFF.

The V and J genes are TRBV6-1 and TRBJ2-1, with a possible D match to TRBD2 (5 bases). V was shortened by 0 bases and J by 2 bases, with 11 bases between the two germline ends. This CDR3 has 16 amino acids. Germline values: CDR1 MNHNS, CDR2 SASEGT. The CDR3 region is CASSEARSGPYNEQFF. The CDR3 DNA sequence: TGTGCCAGCAGTGAAGCGCGCAGCGGACCCTACAATGAGCAGTTCTTC.

This clonotype was recorded a few times. V and J are TRBV20-1 and TRBJ1-2; D possibly corresponds to TRBD1 (6 bases). Trimming left V 5 bases short and J 5 bases short, with 15 bases between. The V gene's germline CDR1 is DFQATT and CDR2 SNEGSKA (reference sequence). The CDR3 covers 13 residues. CDR3 sequence (DNA): TGCAGTGCTTCGGACAGTTCGACGTATGGCTACACCTTC. It yields the protein CSASDSSTYGYTF.

The CDR3 nucleotides read TGTGCCAGCAGAATCGGACCAATATATGAGCAGTTCTTC. This translates into CASRIGPIYEQFF. The rearrangement links TRBV6-1 to TRBJ2-1; D gene uncertain. Per germline, CDR1 MNHNS and CDR2 SASEGT. There are 13 residues in the CDR3. Trimming stripped 6 bases from V and 8 bases from J, with 14 bases between.